One and the same sample provided the 31 T cell receptor beta chains below, sequenced in a study of T-cell memory formation after mild COVID-19. TCRdb reprocessed the 5' RACE reads via MiXCR and lists one record per CDR3 protein. The profile shows approximately 190,000 distinct CDR3 sequences, about a sixth of them singletons. The sequenced sample was PBMCs or a T cell subset sorted from them (not recorded which). All receptors derive from an adult woman who had mild COVID-19 (a few samples of this study predate the infection). Cell type and time point are not known.

This clonotype was seen a handful of times. V gene TRBV2 combines with J gene TRBJ2-2; 9 bases are a match to TRBD1. The CDR3 loop spans 14 amino acids. From germline, CDR1 is SNHLY and CDR2 FYNNEI. V was pared by 6 bases and J by 7 bases, with 6 bases of the junction left unmatched. CDR3 bases: TGTGCCAGCAGCGAACAGGGGGCGATCGGGGAGCTGTTTTTT. Protein sequence: CASSEQGAIGELFF.

This chain connects TRBV6-6 to TRBJ2-5; D unresolved. The germline V gene has CDR1 MNHNY and CDR2 SVGAGI (reference sequence). This CDR3 has 15 residues. V gave up 6 bases and J gave up 4 bases, with 18 bases separating them. DNA for the CDR3: TGTGCCAGCAGCCCCCCGTCGAGTGGGCGAGAGACCCAGTACTTC. Translated, it gives CASSPPSSGRETQYF.

This clonotype was counted many times. This chain connects TRBV24-1 to TRBJ2-5, with 10 bases matching TRBD2. Germline V gene sequence: CDR1 KGHDR, CDR2 SFDVKD. V lost 6 bases, J lost 5 bases, and 11 bases stayed unmatched. This CDR3 comprises 16 residues. The CDR3 here is CATSKRTSGMVETQYF. In DNA form, the CDR3 reads TGTGCCACCAGTAAACGTACTAGCGGGATGGTGGAGACCCAGTACTTC.

This clonotype has a count of ten or more. CDR3: CAAWDIPYEQYF. The CDR3 DNA sequence: TGTGCCGCATGGGACATTCCCTACGAGCAGTACTTC. The chain couples TRBV6-5 to TRBJ2-7, with D possibly being TRBD1 (6 bases). Germline values: CDR1 MNHEY, CDR2 SVGAGI. This CDR3 is 12 amino acids long. Trimming took 11 bases from V and 2 from J, leaving 13 bases between them.

Only a few counts were recorded for this clonotype. V and J are TRBV30 and TRBJ1-2; TRBD1 might be the D (5 bases). The ends were cut back, 4 bases at V and 8 bases at J, with 17 bases in the middle. The CDR3 runs to 13 residues. The germline V gene has CDR1 GTSNPN and CDR2 SVGIG (reference sequence). The CDR3 nucleotides are TGTGCCTGGAATCAGGGCCTGACGAGAGGCTACACCTTC. It codes for CAWNQGLTRGYTF.

The V call is TRBV5-1, the J call TRBJ2-5; D gene ambiguous. From germline, CDR1 is SGHRS and CDR2 YFSETQ. The CDR3 covers 11 residues. V lost 1 base and J lost 6, with 4 bases in between. CDR3 loop: CASSLRQTQYF. CDR3 DNA sequence: TGCGCCAGCAGCTTGAGGCAGACCCAGTACTTC.

V is TRBV5-1 and J is TRBJ2-7; tentatively, D is TRBD2 (8 bases). Germline V lookup: CDR1 SGHRS, CDR2 YFSETQ. The CDR3 runs 14 residues. V was trimmed by 7 bases and J by 0 bases, leaving 14 bases between them. The CDR3 is CASRGGQSSYEQYF. The CDR3 DNA is TGCGCCAGCCGGGGGGGACAGTCCTCCTACGAGCAGTACTTC.

The CDR3 spells CASSPGGHSGGLNEQFF. DNA of the CDR3: TGCGCCAGCAGCCCGGGAGGCCATAGCGGGGGCCTCAATGAGCAGTTCTTC. This chain joins TRBV5-1 and TRBJ2-1; 9 bases fit TRBD2. Germline CDR1 is SGHRS and CDR2 is YFSETQ. This CDR3 has 17 residues. V was clipped by 4 bases and J by 6 bases; unmatched bases: 14.

This chain connects TRBV4-2 to TRBJ2-1, with TRBD2 matching over 9 bases. The V and J ends lost 6 bases and 9 bases, in that order; junction bases with no gene match: 12. The V gene's germline CDR1 is LGHNA and CDR2 YNFKEQ. The CDR3 runs to 15 residues. The CDR3 protein is CASRSRAGGVAEQFF. Written as DNA, the CDR3 is TGTGCCAGCAGGAGTAGGGCGGGAGGGGTCGCTGAGCAGTTCTTC.

This clonotype was found many times. This chain links TRBV3-1 with TRBJ1-4; D not resolved. V lost 4 bases, J lost 7 bases, and 13 bases lay in between. CDR3 size: 14 residues. The germline CDR1 and CDR2 sequences are LGHDT and YNNKEL (reference sequence). CDR3 residues: CASSRATEVEKLFF. The CDR3 DNA sequence: TGTGCCAGCAGCCGAGCGACGGAAGTTGAAAAACTGTTTTTT.

V gene TRBV5-5 combines with J gene TRBJ1-1; no firm D call. CDR1 is SGHKS, CDR2 YYEKEE, per germline (reference sequence). V was pared by 2 bases and J by 6 bases, with 14 bases between. The CDR3 is made up of 14 amino acids. The CDR3 DNA is TGTGCCAGCAGCTTCCCTTCTACGTACGCTGAAGCTTTCTTT. Its protein product is CASSFPSTYAEAFF.

This clonotype has just a few counts. The rearrangement joins TRBV18 to TRBJ2-7; D gene ambiguous. The CDR3 spans 15 residues. CDR1 is KGHSH, CDR2 LQKENI, per germline. V was shortened by 1 base and J by 0 bases, with 10 bases between the two germline ends. The DNA of the CDR3 is TGTGCCAGCTCACCACAGAGTCAGAGCTCCTACGAGCAGTACTTC. It translates to CASSPQSQSSYEQYF.

This clonotype was found a few times. The chain recombines TRBV29-1 with TRBJ2-1, with 9 bases fitting TRBD2. This CDR3 is built from 14 residues. The germline V gene has CDR1 SQVTM and CDR2 ANQGSEA. V dropped 3 bases and J dropped 8; count of bases not matched to a gene: 8. In nucleotides, the CDR3 is TGCAGCGTTGAGGATAGCGGGAGCGCTGATGAGCAGTTCTTC. Its protein is CSVEDSGSADEQFF.

V usage is TRBV18 and J usage is TRBJ1-1; TRBD1 might be the D (5 bases). V was cut by 3 bases and J by 5 bases, with 13 bases left in between. This CDR3 comprises 14 residues. Looked up from germline, CDR1 is KGHSH and CDR2 is LQKENI. The CDR3 reads CASSPQGGGTEAFF. The CDR3 nucleotides are TGTGCCAGCTCACCCCAGGGCGGGGGGACTGAAGCTTTCTTT.

The rearrangement joins TRBV2 to TRBJ1-1, with unresolved D. CDR3 length: 14 amino acids. The V end was cut by 5 bases, the J end by 5 bases, with 15 bases between. Per germline, CDR1 SNHLY and CDR2 FYNNEI. Here the CDR3 reads CASSPPGVRTEAFF. CDR3 bases: TGTGCCAGCAGTCCGCCGGGAGTCCGGACTGAAGCTTTCTTT.

This clonotype has only a few counts. The chain links TRBV4-1 to TRBJ2-7, with TRBD2 identical over 10 bases. The CDR3 loop spans 16 amino acids. Germline V gives CDR1 MGHRA, CDR2 YSYEKL. With V trimmed by 4 bases and J by 6 bases, 12 bases remained unmatched. The CDR3 loop is CASSRATSGIGFEQYF. CDR3 DNA sequence: TGCGCCAGCAGCCGAGCCACTAGCGGGATAGGTTTCGAGCAGTACTTC.

V usage is TRBV11-2 and J usage is TRBJ2-5, with D tentatively TRBD2 (5 bases). CDR1 is SGHAT and CDR2 is FQNNGV in the germline V gene. The V and J ends lost 4 bases and 4 bases respectively, with 16 bases between them. The CDR3 has 15 residues. CDR3: CASSSFERPRETQYF. As DNA, the CDR3 is TGTGCCAGCAGCTCATTCGAGCGGCCGAGAGAGACCCAGTACTTC. The whole variable domain, filled in from reference TRBV11-2 and TRBJ2-5, reads EAGVAQSPRYKIIEKRQSVAFWCNPISGHATLYWYQQILGQGPKLLIQFQNNGVVDDSQLPKDRFSAERLKGVDSTLKIQPAKLEDSAVYLCASSSFERPRETQYFGPGTRLLVL.

This clonotype has more than one count but fewer than ten. The gene calls are TRBV9 and TRBJ2-7; 7 nucleotides align to TRBD2. This CDR3 is built from 13 residues. Per germline, CDR1 SGDLS and CDR2 YYNGEE. Losses at the gene ends were 2 bases for V and 6 bases for J; bases not matched to a gene: 5. The CDR3 reads CASSVGSGLEQYF. CDR3 coding DNA: TGTGCCAGCAGCGTTGGTAGCGGGCTCGAGCAGTACTTC.

The chain links TRBV25-1 to TRBJ1-2; tentative D call: TRBD1 (5 bases). Germline V gives CDR1 MGHDK, CDR2 SYGVNS. V was pared by 7 bases and J by 3 bases, with 18 bases between. This CDR3 contains 15 residues. The CDR3 coding sequence is TGTGCCAGCAACGATGGAGGGGCGAGGGACTATGGCTACACCTTC. Translation: CASNDGGARDYGYTF.

This clonotype turned up a few times. V and J are TRBV7-3 and TRBJ2-5; D may match TRBD1 or TRBD2 (5 bases each). Germline-derived CDR1 and CDR2 are SGHTA and FQGTGA. Trimming took off 6 bases at V and 3 bases at J, with 17 bases between the two ends. The CDR3 runs to 15 residues. The DNA for the CDR3 is TGTGCCAGCAGGGCACCGGGACCAGTCAAAGAGACCCAGTACTTC. Encoded protein: CASRAPGPVKETQYF.

This clonotype was seen a handful of times. The rearrangement joins TRBV7-8 to TRBJ1-5; D might be TRBD1 (6 bases). CDR3 length equals 18 residues. Germline CDR1 SGHVS, CDR2 FQNEAQ. V lost 0 bases and J lost 0, with 15 bases in between. DNA for the CDR3: TGTGCCAGCAGCTTAGCGCGTCGCTCAGGGGTTAGCAATCAGCCCCAGCATTTT. Encoded protein: CASSLARRSGVSNQPQHF.

This clonotype was picked up a small number of times. The V call is TRBV7-3, the J call TRBJ2-3; a weak D match, TRBD1 (6 bases). V was cut by 4 bases and J by 8 bases, with 10 bases left in between. The CDR3 runs to 12 residues. Per germline, CDR1 SGHTA and CDR2 FQGTGA. CDR3 DNA sequence: TGTGCCAGCAGCTCCGACAGGCTTACGCAGTATTTT. The encoded protein is CASSSDRLTQYF.

This sequence joins TRBV3-1 and TRBJ2-5, with D possibly TRBD2 on 5 matching bases. V lost 1 base to trimming and J lost 4 bases, with 10 bases between them. The CDR3 contains 14 residues. The germline gives CDR1 LGHDT, CDR2 YNNKEL (reference sequence). The CDR3: CASSQVLGGETQYF. The DNA of the CDR3 is TGTGCCAGCAGCCAAGTCTTAGGAGGAGAGACCCAGTACTTC.

This chain joins TRBV4-3 and TRBJ2-7; D is unresolved. Trimming cost V 1 base and J 3 bases, with 13 bases left between them. This CDR3 contains 15 residues. CDR1 LGHNA and CDR2 YSLEER come from the germline V gene. CDR3 DNA sequence: TGCGCCAGCAGCCAAGTGGCAGGCCTGGGCTACGAGCAGTACTTC. It codes for CASSQVAGLGYEQYF.

V gene TRBV7-2 combines with J gene TRBJ1-6, with D possibly being TRBD1 (5 bases). The V end lost 2 bases, the J end lost 10 bases, and 12 bases lay between the germline ends. Looked up from germline, CDR1 is SGHTA and CDR2 is FQGNSA. The CDR3 is 14 amino acids. The chain's CDR3 is CASSLKGQASPLHF. CDR3 nucleotides: TGTGCCAGCAGCTTAAAGGGGCAGGCGTCACCCCTCCACTTT.

V usage is TRBV18 and J usage is TRBJ1-2; D not resolved. The CDR3 extends over 14 amino acids. V lost 5 bases to trimming and J lost 0 bases, with 10 bases between them. Germline assignment: CDR1 KGHSH and CDR2 LQKENI. CDR3 sequence (DNA): TGTGCCAGCTCATCGGGTTTCGCTAACTATGGCTACACCTTC. Amino acids: CASSSGFANYGYTF.

The rearrangement joins TRBV2 to TRBJ2-7, with D possibly matching TRBD2 (7 bases). There are 15 residues in the CDR3. Germline-derived CDR1 and CDR2 are SNHLY and FYNNEI. V was cut by 2 bases and J by 5 bases, with 16 bases left in between. CDR3 sequence reads: CASSERPRGQDEQYF. CDR3 sequence (DNA): TGTGCCAGCAGTGAACGACCGCGGGGGCAGGACGAGCAGTACTTC.

This chain joins TRBV10-3 and TRBJ2-2, with 8 bases aligning to TRBD1. The germline gives CDR1 ENHRY, CDR2 SYGVKD. V lost 2 bases to trimming and J lost 5 bases; unmatched junction nucleotides: 4. This CDR3 contains 15 residues. CDR3 in DNA: TGTGCCATCAGTGAGGGACAGGGAAGGACCGGGGAGCTGTTTTTT. It codes for CAISEGQGRTGELFF.

This clonotype was seen more than once but under ten times. The CDR3 reads CAWNRDRGETQYF. CDR3 nucleotide sequence: TGTGCCTGGAACCGGGACAGGGGGGAGACCCAGTACTTC. V and J are TRBV30 and TRBJ2-5; 11 nucleotides match TRBD1. Germline CDR1 and CDR2: GTSNPN and SVGIG (reference sequence). The CDR3 is 13 amino acids. J was trimmed by 5 bases and V by 4 bases; bases with no gene match: 3.

The chain combines TRBV27 with TRBJ1-6; 7 nucleotides align to TRBD1. After removal of 1 base from V and 7 bases from J, the junction contained 7 bases not matched to a gene. In germline, CDR1 is MNHEY, CDR2 SMNVEV (reference sequence). This CDR3 is built from 16 residues. CDR3 in DNA: TGTGCCAGCAGTTTATTCGCTCGGGACAGCAATTCACCCCTCCACTTT. It codes for CASSLFARDSNSPLHF.

This clonotype was found a few times. The chain combines TRBV9 with TRBJ2-7; a weak D match, TRBD1 (6 bases). The V and J ends lost 3 bases and 4 bases respectively, with 20 bases between them. Germline CDR1 is SGDLS and CDR2 is YYNGEE. CDR3 length equals 16 residues. Here the CDR3 DNA reads TGTGCCAGCAGCGGTACCACCGGGACAAGCTCTTACGAGCAGTACTTC. Its translation: CASSGTTGTSSYEQYF.